The rows below give T cell receptor beta chains drawn from one sample of a study of response to subunit inactivated influenza vaccine. TCRdb recomputed calls from the RT-PCR reads with MiXCR, one row per CDR3 protein. The data show around 520,000 distinct CDR3 sequences, approximately 12% seen once. This material consisted of PBMCs from blood, taken on the day of vaccination. The receptors here all came from a man aged 45-65 years who received an inactivated influenza vaccine. The CDR3 runs from the conserved cysteine through the conserved F or W. The D gene is left open where the match is weak. Rows may omit the clone size; those that give it use once, few, many or a size class.

V,size,D,J,CDR3,DNA
TRBV6-2/TRBV6-3,-,-,TRBJ2-2,CASRESSGELFF,TGTGCCAGCCGGGAAAGTAGCGGGGAGCTGTTTTTT
TRBV6-1,once,-,TRBJ2-7,CASTSSGVIPYEQYF,TGTGCCAGCACCTCTTCGGGGGTAATCCCCTACGAGCAGTACTTC
TRBV12-3/TRBV12-4,-,TRBD1,TRBJ1-2,CASSFLDRVPITF,TGTGCCAGCAGTTTTTTGGACAGGGTCCCAATCACCTTC
TRBV28,-,TRBD1,TRBJ2-5,CASSPGTGDRETQYF,TGTGCCAGCAGCCCCGGGACAGGGGATAGAGAGACCCAGTACTTC
TRBV3-1,-,-,TRBJ2-7,CACSQLLGELSEQYF,TGTGCCTGCAGCCAATTATTGGGCGAATTATCCGAGCAGTACTTC
TRBV24-1,many,TRBD2,TRBJ2-3,CATSDSLAGGLHTQYF,TGTGCCACCAGTGATTCACTAGCGGGAGGTCTACATACGCAGTATTTT
TRBV6-1,-,TRBD1,TRBJ2-7,CASSQWTGGFEQYF,TGTGCCAGCAGTCAATGGACAGGGGGCTTCGAGCAGTACTTC
TRBV10-3,-,TRBD2,TRBJ2-5,CAIKGLAGNQETQYF,TGTGCCATCAAGGGACTAGCGGGGAATCAAGAGACCCAGTACTTC
TRBV29-1,few,-,TRBJ2-1,CSVIPLTGIEQFF,TGCAGCGTCATACCTCTCACCGGAATCGAGCAGTTCTTC
TRBV24-1,-,-,TRBJ1-1,CATSDSVGTEAFF,TGTGCCACCAGTGATTCGGTAGGCACTGAAGCTTTCTTT
TRBV29-1,many,-,TRBJ2-5,CSGDRRGETQYF,TGCAGCGGTGACAGGAGAGGGGAGACCCAGTACTTC
TRBV9,few,-,TRBJ2-2,CASSVGGSNTGELFF,TGTGCCAGCAGCGTAGGGGGTAGCAACACCGGGGAGCTGTTTTTT
TRBV12-3/TRBV12-4,-,-,TRBJ2-7,CASSSQGLLPGEQYF,TGTGCCAGCAGTTCCCAGGGGCTCCTACCTGGGGAGCAGTACTTC
TRBV20-1,-,TRBD2,TRBJ2-5,CTSTWTSGGSYQETQYF,TGCACCTCCACTTGGACTAGCGGGGGGAGTTACCAAGAGACCCAGTACTTC
TRBV5-6,-,-,TRBJ1-1,CASSSDSAEAFF,TGTGCCAGCAGCTCGGACAGTGCTGAAGCTTTCTTT
TRBV7-2,-,-,TRBJ1-5,CASSSRLGDRNQPQHF,TGTGCCAGCAGCTCTCGCCTCGGGGATCGCAATCAGCCCCAGCATTTT
TRBV7-9,few,-,TRBJ1-5,CASSRDASNQPQHF,TGTGCCAGCAGCCGGGACGCTAGCAATCAGCCCCAGCATTTT
TRBV12-3/TRBV12-4,-,-,TRBJ1-1,CASSYTGRTEAFF,TGTGCCAGCAGTTACACAGGGAGGACTGAAGCTTTCTTT
TRBV4-3,many,-,TRBJ2-2,CASSQDKGVLNGELFF,TGCGCCAGCAGCCAAGATAAAGGGGTATTGAACGGGGAGCTGTTTTTT
TRBV24-1,few,-,TRBJ2-3,CATSDPGGADTQYF,TGTGCCACCAGTGACCCCGGAGGTGCAGATACGCAGTATTTT
TRBV29-1,many,TRBD1,TRBJ2-7,CSARQGVGYEQYF,TGCAGCGCTCGACAGGGGGTCGGCTACGAGCAGTACTTC
TRBV5-1,-,TRBD1,TRBJ1-2,CASSFSETGDYYGYTF,TGCGCCAGCAGCTTTTCCGAGACAGGGGACTACTATGGCTACACCTTC
TRBV12-3/TRBV12-4,-,-,TRBJ2-5,CASSRQKETQYF,TGTGCCAGCAGTCGACAGAAAGAGACCCAGTACTTC
TRBV10-2,many,TRBD1,TRBJ1-1,CASSGRGRRPEAFF,TGCGCCAGCAGTGGCAGGGGGCGCAGGCCTGAAGCTTTCTTT
TRBV29-1,-,-,TRBJ2-7,CSVTRGQGASYEQYF,TGCAGCGTGACCCGCGGGCAAGGGGCTTCCTACGAGCAGTACTTC
TRBV11-1,few,TRBD2,TRBJ2-1,CASSYGLAGDRPRYNEQFF,TGTGCCAGCAGCTACGGACTAGCGGGAGATCGTCCGCGGTACAATGAGCAGTTCTTC
TRBV19,once,TRBD2,TRBJ2-3,CASRSGGRGTDTQYF,TGTGCCAGTAGGTCGGGCGGGAGAGGCACAGATACGCAGTATTTT
TRBV7-3,-,TRBD2,TRBJ2-5,CASSPRLAGVMETQYF,TGTGCCAGCAGCCCCCGCCTAGCGGGAGTTATGGAGACCCAGTACTTC
TRBV20-1,-,-,TRBJ2-7,CSAEVERYEQYF,TGCAGTGCTGAGGTAGAGCGGTACGAGCAGTACTTC
TRBV7-9,-,TRBD1,TRBJ2-5,CASSLEGGHLRETQYF,TGTGCCAGCAGCTTAGAAGGGGGCCATCTTCGAGAGACCCAGTACTTC
TRBV28,-,-,TRBJ1-1,CASRSPGQVAFF,TGTGCCAGCAGATCTCCGGGACAAGTAGCTTTCTTT
TRBV28,many,-,TRBJ2-3,CASRGLSPDTQYF,TGTGCCAGCAGGGGCCTCTCCCCGGATACGCAGTATTTT
TRBV10-2,-,-,TRBJ2-2,CASSEQSVRNTGELFF,TGCGCCAGCAGTGAACAGAGCGTGAGAAACACCGGGGAGCTGTTTTTT
TRBV12-3/TRBV12-4,few,TRBD2,TRBJ2-3,CASSFSGGRADTQYF,TGTGCCAGCAGTTTTAGCGGGGGGCGGGCAGATACGCAGTATTTT
TRBV5-1,few,-,TRBJ2-2,CASSPRRGGGTGELFF,TGCGCCAGCAGCCCAAGGCGGGGCGGTGGGACCGGGGAGCTGTTTTTT
TRBV12-3/TRBV12-4,-,TRBD1,TRBJ2-5,CASRRTGEETQYF,TGTGCCAGCAGACGGACAGGGGAAGAGACCCAGTACTTC
TRBV28,many,TRBD1,TRBJ2-7,CASSLSPGTEAYEQYF,TGTGCCAGCAGTTTGTCTCCCGGGACAGAGGCCTACGAGCAGTACTTC
TRBV7-2,-,TRBD2,TRBJ2-1,CASSPSSGSYNEQFF,TGTGCCAGCAGTCCATCTAGCGGGTCATACAATGAGCAGTTCTTC
TRBV20-1,few,TRBD2,TRBJ2-5,CSASGWGGGAETQYF,TGCAGTGCTAGCGGTTGGGGCGGGGGGGCGGAGACCCAGTACTTC
TRBV27,-,TRBD1,TRBJ2-3,CASSWTGKPDTQYF,TGTGCCAGCAGTTGGACAGGGAAGCCAGATACGCAGTATTTT
TRBV5-5,-,-,TRBJ1-3,CASSLDSFSGNTIYF,TGTGCCAGCAGCTTGGACAGTTTCTCTGGAAACACCATATATTTT
TRBV27,-,-,TRBJ1-2,CASSLKGLGYGYTF,TGTGCCAGCAGTTTAAAGGGGCTAGGCTATGGCTACACCTTC
TRBV7-2,few,-,TRBJ2-6,CASSLASPGLTF,TGTGCCAGCAGCTTAGCATCCCCGGGCCTGACTTTC
TRBV11-2,-,-,TRBJ1-1,CASSFLGTVNTEAFF,TGTGCCAGCAGCTTTCTAGGGACGGTGAACACTGAAGCTTTCTTT
TRBV6-1,-,TRBD2,TRBJ2-1,CASFPAGGPLDEQFF,TGTGCCAGCTTCCCAGCGGGAGGGCCTCTGGATGAGCAGTTCTTC
TRBV21-1,many,-,TRBJ2-1,CASSKWGLAGGPSSYNEQFF,TGTGCCAGCAGCAAATGGGGACTAGCGGGAGGGCCGAGCTCCTACAATGAGCAGTTCTTC
TRBV6-2/TRBV6-3,-,-,TRBJ2-1,CASVAGQSYYNEQFF,TGTGCCAGCGTCGCGGGACAGTCCTATTACAATGAGCAGTTCTTC
TRBV12-3/TRBV12-4,-,-,TRBJ2-5,CASSHNPGTQYF,TGTGCCAGCAGTCATAATCCAGGGACCCAGTACTTC
TRBV7-8,-,-,TRBJ2-7,CASSLMETPGRSYEQYF,TGTGCCAGCAGCTTAATGGAAACTCCGGGGCGATCCTACGAGCAGTACTTC
TRBV20-1,-,TRBD2,TRBJ2-1,CSARTSGFINEQFF,TGCAGTGCCCGGACTAGCGGGTTTATAAATGAGCAGTTCTTC
TRBV4-3,many,-,TRBJ1-1,CASSQLPGESSTEAFF,TGCGCCAGCAGCCAACTCCCAGGGGAAAGCAGCACTGAAGCTTTCTTT
TRBV29-1,few,-,TRBJ2-7,CSVFREGDSYEQYF,TGCAGCGTTTTTCGGGAAGGAGATTCCTACGAGCAGTACTTC